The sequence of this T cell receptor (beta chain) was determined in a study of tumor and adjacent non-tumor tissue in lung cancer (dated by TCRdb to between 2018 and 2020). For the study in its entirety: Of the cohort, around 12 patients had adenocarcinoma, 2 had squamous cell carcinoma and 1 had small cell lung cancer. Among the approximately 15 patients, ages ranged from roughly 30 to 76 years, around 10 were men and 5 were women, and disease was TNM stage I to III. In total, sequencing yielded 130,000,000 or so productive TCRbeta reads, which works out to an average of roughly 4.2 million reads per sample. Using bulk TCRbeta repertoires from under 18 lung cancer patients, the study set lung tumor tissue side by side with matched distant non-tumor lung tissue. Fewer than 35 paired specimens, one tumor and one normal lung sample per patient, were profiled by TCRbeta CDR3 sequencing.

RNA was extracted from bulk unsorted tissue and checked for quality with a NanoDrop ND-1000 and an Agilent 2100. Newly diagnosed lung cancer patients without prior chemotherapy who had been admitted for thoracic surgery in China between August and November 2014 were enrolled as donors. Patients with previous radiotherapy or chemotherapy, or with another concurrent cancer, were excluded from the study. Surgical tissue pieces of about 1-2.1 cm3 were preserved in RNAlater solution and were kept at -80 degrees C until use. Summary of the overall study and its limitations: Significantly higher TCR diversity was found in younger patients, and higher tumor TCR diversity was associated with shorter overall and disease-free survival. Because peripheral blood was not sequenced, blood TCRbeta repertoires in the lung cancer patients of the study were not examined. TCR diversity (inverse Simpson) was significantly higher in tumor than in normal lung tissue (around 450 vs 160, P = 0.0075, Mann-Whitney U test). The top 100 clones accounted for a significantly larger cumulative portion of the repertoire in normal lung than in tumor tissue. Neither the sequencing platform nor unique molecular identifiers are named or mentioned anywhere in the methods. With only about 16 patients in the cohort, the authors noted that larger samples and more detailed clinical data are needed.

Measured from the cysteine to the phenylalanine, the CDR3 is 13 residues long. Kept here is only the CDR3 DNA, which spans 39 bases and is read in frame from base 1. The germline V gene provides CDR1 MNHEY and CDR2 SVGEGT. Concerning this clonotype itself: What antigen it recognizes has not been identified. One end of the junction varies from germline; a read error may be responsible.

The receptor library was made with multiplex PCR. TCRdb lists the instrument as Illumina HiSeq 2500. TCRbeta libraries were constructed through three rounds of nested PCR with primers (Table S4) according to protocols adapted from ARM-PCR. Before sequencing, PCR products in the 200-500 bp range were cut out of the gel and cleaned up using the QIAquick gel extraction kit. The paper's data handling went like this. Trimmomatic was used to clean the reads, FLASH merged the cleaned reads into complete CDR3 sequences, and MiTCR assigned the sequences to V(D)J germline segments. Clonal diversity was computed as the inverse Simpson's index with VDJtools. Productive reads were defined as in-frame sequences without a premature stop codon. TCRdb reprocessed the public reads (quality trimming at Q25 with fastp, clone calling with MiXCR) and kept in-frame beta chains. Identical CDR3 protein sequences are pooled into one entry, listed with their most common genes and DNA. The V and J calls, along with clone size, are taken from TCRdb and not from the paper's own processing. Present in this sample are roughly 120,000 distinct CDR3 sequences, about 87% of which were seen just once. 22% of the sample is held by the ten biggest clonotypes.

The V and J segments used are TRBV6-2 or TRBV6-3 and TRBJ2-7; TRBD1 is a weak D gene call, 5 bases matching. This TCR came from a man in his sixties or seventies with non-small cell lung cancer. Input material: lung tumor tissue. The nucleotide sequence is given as TGTGCCAGCAGATGCAGGGTACCCTACGAGCACTACTTC. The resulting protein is CASRCRVPYEHYF.